Listed below are T cell receptor beta chains from one sample, sequenced in a study of tumor-infiltrating lymphocytes in localized non-small cell lung cancer. Sequencing was performed with immunoSEQ multiplex PCR; in TCRdb, only in-frame clones are kept and a portion is missing. The sample lists about 14,000 clones; more than 65% were seen once. Material: lung tumor tissue. The receptors shown here come from a human donor with non-small cell lung cancer. Each CDR3 is given with its conserved first and last residue. D genes are given only for firm matches.

V gene	D gene	J gene	CDR3 protein	CDR3 DNA
TRBV5-1	-	TRBJ2-3	CASSLEAGRTQYF	TGCGCCAGCAGCTTGGAGGCGGGACGGACGCAGTATTTT
TRBV10-1	-	TRBJ2-3	CASSEATSTDTQYF	TGCGCCAGCAGTGAGGCTACTAGCACAGATACGCAGTATTTT
TRBV5-6	-	TRBJ2-1	CASSFGDRNEQFF	TGTGCCAGCAGCTTCGGGGACCGCAATGAGCAGTTCTTC
TRBV30	-	TRBJ2-2	CAWSVWGTGELFF	TGTGCCTGGAGTGTATGGGGGACCGGGGAGCTGTTTTTT
TRBV28	-	TRBJ2-7	CASSFWRAMTYEQYF	TGTGCCAGCAGTTTCTGGCGGGCAATGACCTACGAGCAGTACTTC
TRBV5-5	TRBD2	TRBJ2-1	CASSPPSGTSSYNEQFF	TGTGCCAGCAGCCCCCCTAGCGGGACCAGCTCCTACAATGAGCAGTTCTTC
TRBV7-2	-	TRBJ2-3	CASSLRGVKDTQYF	TGTGCCAGCAGCTTAAGGGGGGTGAAAGATACGCAGTATTTT
TRBV9	-	TRBJ1-2	CASSVALGSNYGYTF	TGTGCCAGCAGCGTAGCTCTTGGAAGTAACTATGGCTACACCTTC
TRBV18	TRBD2	TRBJ2-5	CASSPLHLAELETQYF	TGTGCCAGCTCACCACTCCACCTAGCGGAACTAGAGACCCAGTACTTC
TRBV7-9	TRBD1	TRBJ1-1	CASSRHGQGNTEAFF	TGTGCCAGCAGCCGCCATGGACAGGGGAACACTGAAGCTTTCTTT
TRBV5-1	-	TRBJ1-5	CASSLASNQPQHF	TGCGCCAGCAGCTTGGCAAGCAATCAGCCCCAGCATTTT